The clone carrying this T cell receptor beta chain was picked up a small number of times. This sample was included in a study of blood T cell repertoires in COVID-19. Some clones are missing from TCRdb's copy, which holds only in-frame ones; the method was immunoSEQ multiplex PCR. Of roughly 76,000 clones listed, approximately 80% are singletons. The length of the CDR3 is 16 residues. CDR1 SGHVS and CDR2 FQNEAQ come from the germline V gene. V lost 0 bases to trimming and J lost 6 bases; unmatched junction nucleotides: 8. The sequenced sample was peripheral blood. The genes are TRBV7-8 and TRBJ2-7, with TRBD1 identical over 10 bases. The clonotype originates from a human donor in a cohort sampled during active COVID-19. In DNA, the CDR3 is TGTGCCAGCAGCTTAGCGAGGGGGACAGGGGCTCGCGAGCAGTACTTC. Translating it yields CASSLARGTGAREQYF.